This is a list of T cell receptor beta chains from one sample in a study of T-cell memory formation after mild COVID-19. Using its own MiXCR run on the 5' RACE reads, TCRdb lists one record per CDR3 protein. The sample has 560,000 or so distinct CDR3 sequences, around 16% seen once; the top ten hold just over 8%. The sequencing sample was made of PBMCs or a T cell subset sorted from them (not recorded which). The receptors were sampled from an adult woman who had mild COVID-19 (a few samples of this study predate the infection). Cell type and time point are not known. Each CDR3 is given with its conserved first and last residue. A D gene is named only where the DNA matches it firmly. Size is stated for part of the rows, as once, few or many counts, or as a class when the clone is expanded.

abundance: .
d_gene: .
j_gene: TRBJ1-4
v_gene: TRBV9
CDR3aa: CASSVGRGGVPEELFF
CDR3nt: TGTGCCAGCAGCGTAGGTCGGGGGGGGGTCCCTGAGGAACTGTTTTTT

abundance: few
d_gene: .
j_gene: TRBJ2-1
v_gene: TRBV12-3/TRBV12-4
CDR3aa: CASSRQSKEQFF
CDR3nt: TGTGCCAGCAGCCGCCAGTCAAAGGAGCAGTTCTTC

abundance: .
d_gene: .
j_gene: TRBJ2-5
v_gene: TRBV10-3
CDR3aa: CAISENDRSYGGTQYF
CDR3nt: TGTGCCATCAGTGAGAACGACCGATCGTATGGGGGGACCCAGTACTTC

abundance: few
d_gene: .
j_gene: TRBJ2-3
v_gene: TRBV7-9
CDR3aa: CAITPPFPTSTDTQYF
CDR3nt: TGTGCTATTACTCCCCCTTTCCCGACGAGCACAGATACGCAGTATTTT

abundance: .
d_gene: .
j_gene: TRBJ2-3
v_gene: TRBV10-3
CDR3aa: CAISRQGVADTQYF
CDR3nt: TGTGCCATCAGCAGACAAGGTGTCGCAGATACGCAGTATTTT

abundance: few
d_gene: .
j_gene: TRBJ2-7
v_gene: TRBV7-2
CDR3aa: CASSSRGRDEQYF
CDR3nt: TGTGCCAGCAGCTCCAGGGGTAGGGACGAGCAGTACTTC

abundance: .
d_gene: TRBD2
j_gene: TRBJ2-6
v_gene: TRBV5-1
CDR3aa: CASSAGTSGGAGANVLTF
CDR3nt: TGCGCCAGCAGCGCCGGGACTAGCGGGGGGGCTGGGGCCAACGTCCTGACTTTC

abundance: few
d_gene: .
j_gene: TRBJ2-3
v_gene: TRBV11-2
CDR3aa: CASSFQAQGHITDTQYF
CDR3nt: TGTGCCAGCAGCTTCCAGGCCCAGGGGCATATCACAGATACGCAGTATTTT

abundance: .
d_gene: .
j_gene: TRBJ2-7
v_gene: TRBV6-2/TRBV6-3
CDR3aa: CASSTIPGAGVTYEQYF
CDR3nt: TGTGCCAGCAGTACGATCCCAGGGGCGGGAGTGACCTACGAGCAGTACTTC

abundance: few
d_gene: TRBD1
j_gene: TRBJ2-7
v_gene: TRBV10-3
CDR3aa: CAISEAGGPYEQYF
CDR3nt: TGTGCCATCAGTGAAGCAGGGGGTCCCTACGAGCAGTACTTC

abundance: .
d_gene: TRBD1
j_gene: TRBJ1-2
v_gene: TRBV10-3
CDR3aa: CAISEDRDYGYTF
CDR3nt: TGTGCCATCAGTGAAGACAGGGACTATGGCTACACCTTC

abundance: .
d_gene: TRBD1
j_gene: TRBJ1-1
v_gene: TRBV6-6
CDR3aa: CASSYSGQGAVEAFF
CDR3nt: TGTGCCAGCAGTTACTCGGGACAGGGGGCGGTTGAAGCTTTCTTT

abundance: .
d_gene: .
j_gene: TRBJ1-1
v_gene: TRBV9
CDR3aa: CASSAQGAPEAFF
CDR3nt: TGTGCCAGCAGCGCCCAGGGCGCCCCTGAAGCTTTCTTT

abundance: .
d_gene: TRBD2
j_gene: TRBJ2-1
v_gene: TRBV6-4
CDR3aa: CASSGGTSDYNEQFF
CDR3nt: TGTGCCAGCAGTGGCGGGACTAGCGATTACAATGAGCAGTTCTTC

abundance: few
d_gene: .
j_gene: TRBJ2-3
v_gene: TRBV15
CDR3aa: CATSRPGSEADTQYF
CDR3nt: TGTGCCACCAGCAGACCAGGGAGTGAGGCAGATACGCAGTATTTT

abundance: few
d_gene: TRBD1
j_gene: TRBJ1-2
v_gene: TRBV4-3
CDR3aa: CASSQGFLTGGIYGYTF
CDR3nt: TGCGCCAGCAGCCAGGGATTCTTGACAGGGGGGATCTATGGCTACACCTTC

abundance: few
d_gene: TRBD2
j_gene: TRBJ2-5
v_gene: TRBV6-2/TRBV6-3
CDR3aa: CASSYGTSGSGETQYF
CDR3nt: TGTGCCAGCAGTTACGGGACTAGCGGGAGTGGAGAGACCCAGTACTTC

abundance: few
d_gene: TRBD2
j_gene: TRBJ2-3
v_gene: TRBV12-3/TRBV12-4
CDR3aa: CASSPLSGGRTNTQYF
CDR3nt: TGTGCCAGCAGTCCCCTTTCGGGGGGGCGGACGAATACGCAGTATTTT

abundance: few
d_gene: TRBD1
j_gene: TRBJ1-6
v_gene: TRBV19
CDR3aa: CASSRDRGYSPLHF
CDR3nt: TGTGCCAGTAGTCGGGACAGGGGATATTCACCCCTCCACTTT

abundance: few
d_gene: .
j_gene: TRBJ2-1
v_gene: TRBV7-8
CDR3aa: CASSVQISSYNEQFF
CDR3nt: TGTGCCAGCAGCGTCCAAATTTCCTCCTACAATGAGCAGTTCTTC

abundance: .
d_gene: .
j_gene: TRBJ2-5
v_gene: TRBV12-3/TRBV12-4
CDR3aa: CASNPGQLQETQYF
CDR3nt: TGTGCCAGCAACCCTGGACAGCTCCAAGAGACCCAGTACTTC

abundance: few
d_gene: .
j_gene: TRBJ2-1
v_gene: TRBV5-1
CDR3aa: CASSAGILVTYNEQFF
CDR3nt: TGCGCCAGCAGTGCAGGAATCCTAGTAACCTACAATGAGCAGTTCTTC

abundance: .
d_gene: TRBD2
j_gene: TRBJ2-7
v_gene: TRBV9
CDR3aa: CASSPGPSGAEQYF
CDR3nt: TGTGCCAGCAGCCCAGGTCCTAGCGGGGCGGAGCAGTACTTC

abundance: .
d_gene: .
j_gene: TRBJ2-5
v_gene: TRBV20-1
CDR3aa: CSARGPTDPKPHRPVLYQETQYF
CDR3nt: TGCAGTGCTAGAGGCCCTACCGACCCGAAGCCGCACCGTCCGGTCCTTTACCAAGAGACCCAGTACTTC

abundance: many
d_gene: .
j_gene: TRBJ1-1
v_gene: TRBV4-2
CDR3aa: CASSQDGGPNTEAFF
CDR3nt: TGTGCCAGCAGCCAAGATGGGGGACCGAACACTGAAGCTTTCTTT

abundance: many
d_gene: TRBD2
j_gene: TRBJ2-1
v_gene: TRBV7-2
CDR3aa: CASSLTGTSGYNEQFF
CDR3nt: TGTGCCAGCAGCTTAACTGGGACTAGCGGCTACAATGAGCAGTTCTTC

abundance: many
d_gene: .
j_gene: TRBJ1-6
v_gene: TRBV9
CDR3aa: CASSPAGGGNSPLHF
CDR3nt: TGTGCCAGCAGCCCCGCCGGCGGGGGCAATTCACCCCTCCACTTT

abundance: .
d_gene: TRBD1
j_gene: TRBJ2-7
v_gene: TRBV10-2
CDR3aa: CASSEDRGREQYF
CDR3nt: TGCGCCAGCAGTGAGGACAGGGGGCGCGAGCAGTACTTC

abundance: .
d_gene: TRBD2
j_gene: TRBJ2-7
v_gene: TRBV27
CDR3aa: CASSFLTSGGNEQYF
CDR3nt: TGTGCCAGCAGTTTCCTGACTAGCGGGGGTAACGAGCAGTACTTC

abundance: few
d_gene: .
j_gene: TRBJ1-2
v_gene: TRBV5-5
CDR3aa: CASSTMERSYGYTF
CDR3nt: TGTGCCAGCAGCACCATGGAACGGAGCTATGGCTACACCTTC

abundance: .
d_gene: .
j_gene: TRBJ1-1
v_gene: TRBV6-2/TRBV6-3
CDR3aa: CASSPQTNTEAFF
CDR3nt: TGTGCCAGCAGTCCCCAGACGAACACTGAAGCTTTCTTT

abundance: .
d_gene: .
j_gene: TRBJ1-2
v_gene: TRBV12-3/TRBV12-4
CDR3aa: CASSLIGTNYGYTF
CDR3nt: TGTGCCAGCAGTTTAATAGGGACGAACTATGGCTACACCTTC

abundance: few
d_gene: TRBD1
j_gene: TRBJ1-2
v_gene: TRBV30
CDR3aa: CAWSYPGQGKYGYTF
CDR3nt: TGTGCCTGGAGTTATCCGGGACAGGGCAAGTATGGCTACACCTTC

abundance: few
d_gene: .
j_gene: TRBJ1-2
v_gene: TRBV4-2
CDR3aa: CASSQDSGSGYTF
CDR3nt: TGTGCCAGCAGCCAAGATTCAGGCAGTGGCTACACCTTC

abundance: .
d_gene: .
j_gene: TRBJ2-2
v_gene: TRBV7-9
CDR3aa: CASRPGTFNTGELFF
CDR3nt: TGTGCCAGCAGACCCGGGACTTTTAACACCGGGGAGCTGTTTTTT